This TCR beta chain stems from a study of neurological immune-mediated disorders (dated by TCRdb to about 2019). At the level of the whole study: Peripheral blood TCR-beta repertoires from HTLV-I-associated myelopathy (HAM/TSP) patients, multiple sclerosis patients and healthy controls were compared by UMI-based sequencing. Longitudinal HAM/TSP donors and healthy donors each had 3 time-points at intervals of roughly 3-40 months. Longitudinal samples, technical triplicates and paired sorted CD4+ and CD8+ T-cell subsets, alongside PBMC samples, were included among the roughly 100 TCR-beta libraries. The cohort comprised about 68 subjects: approximately 15 HAM/TSP patients, 35 or so multiple sclerosis patients and 20 or so healthy controls.

This clonotype was recorded a few times. No antigen is known for it. Per-base quality was not reported, and no clone a single base away is much larger than it. cDNA was synthesized by template-switch 5'RACE using a primer with a 10-nucleotide random unique molecular identifier that tagged each TCR transcript. Every sequencing run yielded over 190 million TCR-beta sequences covering 15-18 subjects. The RNeasy kit was used for extraction of total RNA. TCR-beta VDJ regions were amplified with primers for the TCR constant region and the 5'RACE anchor, using the KAPA Real-time Library Amplification kit. Sample indexes and Illumina adaptors were added in a first PCR, after which library yield was increased in a second PCR. After purification with Ampure beads, the TCR product of roughly 650 bp was size-selected on a 2% E-gel SizeSelection system. Library quality was checked on a Bioanalyzer, concentration was measured with Qubit, and libraries were quantified with the Kapa Library Quantification kit before pooling. Libraries were sequenced paired-end 2 x 150 bp on an Illumina HiSeq 2500. To increase sequence diversity, roughly 24-30% phiX was spiked into each library pool. The authors processed their data as follows. Quality-filtered reads were processed with the UMI-based MiGEC pipeline, and over 85% of raw TCR sequences were removed by the MiGEC pipeline during error correction. IMGT germline references were used for aligning VDJ genes, and each clonotype was defined as a unique CDR3 amino acid sequence together with its V-J genes. Clonal expansion, Shannon diversity and CDR3 relatedness were evaluated with VDJtools (CalcPairwiseDistances, ClusterSamples), while phylogenetic trees were built in CLCbio workbench. Using coefficient-of-variation modelling across technical triplicates, the study counted a clone as expanded if it had at least 8 unique UMIs. Starting from the raw public reads, TCRdb applied fastp trimming at Q25, assembled clones with MiXCR and retained in-frame beta chains. Entries that share a CDR3 protein sequence are merged under the most common genes and DNA. The V and J calls were determined by TCRdb, not by the authors. Counted in this sample were 67,000 or so distinct CDR3 sequences; around 15% of them appeared once. The ten largest clones capture around 4.3% of the sample.

What the time point label conveys for this sample: longitudinal time-point 1 (baseline). Libraries from unsorted PBMCs were made from 2 million PBMCs kept in RNAlater at -80 degrees C until RNA extraction. Peripheral blood underwent Ficoll-Hypaque density gradient centrifugation to isolate PBMCs, which were then cryopreserved in liquid nitrogen. Per the germline V gene, MNHNS is the CDR1 and SASEGT is the CDR2. Including cysteine and phenylalanine, the CDR3 has 13 amino acids. The CDR3 DNA has 39 bases and is translated from base 1. V lost 7 bases and J lost 1 base; the stretch between them is 8 bases long. The research as a whole found: Expanded clones from different subjects shared no identical CDR3 amino acid sequences, which suggests that TCR-beta repertoires were private in all groups. The highest TCR clonal expansion was observed in HAM/TSP patients, whereas the lowest was observed in MS patients, even when compared with healthy controls.

Specimen: PBMCs. This receptor chain uses TRBV6-1 and TRBJ1-5; no confident D gene assignment can be made. The clonotype originates from a female donor with HTLV-1-associated myelopathy (HAM/TSP). CDR3 protein: CASTLASNQPQHF. The sequence in DNA is TGTGCCAGCACTTTGGCCAGCAATCAGCCCCAGCATTTT.